These 13 T cell receptor beta chains were all obtained from the same sample, sequenced in a study of cytomegalovirus exposure and HLA in healthy donors. Primers included in the PCR were 60 Vbeta and 13 Jbeta primers. This table comes from immunoSEQ multiplex PCR, and its TCRdb copy is limited to in-frame clones, with some not included. This table holds 150,000 to 250,000 clones, roughly 78% found once. The source material was PBMCs. The receptor source for this set is a girl aged 10 to 17 in good health and CMV-seropositive.

The chain joins TRBV13 to TRBJ1-1; D uncertain. The V gene's germline CDR1 is PRHDT and CDR2 FYEKMQ (reference sequence). This CDR3 has 10 amino acids. Deletions cut 0 bases from V and 11 bases from J, with 4 bases between. The CDR3 reads CASSLGYAFF. The CDR3 bases are TGTGCCAGCAGCTTAGGGTATGCTTTCTTT.

The J gene is TRBJ1-6, the V gene TRBV25-1; 8 bases match TRBD1. The CDR3 is 18 amino acids. CDR1 is MGHDK and CDR2 is SYGVNS in the germline V gene. J gave up 7 bases and V 8 bases, and 19 bases lay outside the gene matches. CDR3 DNA sequence: TGTGCCAGCGTATCGACAGGGGAGAGTCGAGTCGGGAATTCACCCCTCCACTTT. Translating gives CASVSTGESRVGNSPLHF.

Comment on this clone: This CDR3 is missing its conserved last phenylalanine or tryptophan, likely due to a read error. It is unclear where the CDR3 begins or ends on the DNA, so no DNA is shown, and the CDR3 is as TCRdb lists it. The rearrangement joins TRBV6-1 to TRBJ2-7; TRBD1 reflects the table's D call only, with no check against the DNA. Germline V gene sequence: CDR1 MNHNS, CDR2 SASEGT. The CDR3 is 12 residues long, counting both termini. This CDR3 reads CASSEAGTGSSL.

This clone was recorded only once. J is TRBJ1-2 and V is TRBV6-6; TRBD1 is a possible D gene (5 bases). The length of the CDR3 is 14 residues. The germline V and J ends were trimmed by 5 bases and 0 bases, with 10 bases remaining between them. In germline, CDR1 is MNHNY, CDR2 SVGAGI (reference sequence). CDR3 protein: CASSGDRANYGYTF. The CDR3 DNA sequence: TGTGCCAGCAGTGGCGACAGAGCTAACTATGGCTACACCTTC.

The J gene is TRBJ2-5, the V gene TRBV5-4; 8 positions match TRBD1. The V gene's germline CDR1 is SGHNT and CDR2 YYREEE (reference sequence). The CDR3 extends over 14 amino acids. V gave up 4 bases and J gave up 3 bases; unmatched junction bases: 5. In DNA, the CDR3 is TGTGCCAGCAGCCTTGACAGGGGCAAAGAGACCCAGTACTTC. Translated: CASSLDRGKETQYF.

This chain joins TRBV9 and TRBJ1-3, with D perhaps TRBD1 (5 bases). V dropped 4 bases and J dropped 0 bases, with 11 bases sitting between them. This CDR3 spans 15 amino acids. The germline V gene has CDR1 SGDLS and CDR2 YYNGEE. DNA of the CDR3: TGTGCCAGCAGCTCGGGACTGATCTCTGGAAACACCATATATTTT. This translates into CASSSGLISGNTIYF.

The rearrangement joins TRBV10-1 to TRBJ2-1; 10 bases are shared with TRBD2. V gave up 5 bases and J gave up 1 base; unmatched junction bases: 2. Germline CDR1 is WNHNN and CDR2 is SYGVQD (reference sequence). This CDR3 is 15 amino acids long. The CDR3 bases are TGCGCCAGCAGTCAAGCGGGGGGGTCCTACAATGAGCAGTTCTTC. Protein sequence: CASSQAGGSYNEQFF.

The chain couples TRBV9 to TRBJ2-3, with TRBD2 matching over 9 bases. Germline-derived CDR1 and CDR2 are SGDLS and YYNGEE. The CDR3 consists of 17 residues. V shed 2 bases, J shed 0 bases, and the junction held 7 bases outside the gene matches. As DNA, the CDR3 is TGTGCCAGCAGCGTCACCCTAGCGGGGCTGAGCACAGATACGCAGTATTTT. This codes for CASSVTLAGLSTDTQYF.

V gene TRBV6-5 combines with J gene TRBJ2-5; D might be TRBD2 (5 bases). CDR3 size: 12 residues. V dropped 4 bases and J dropped 4 bases, with 7 bases sitting between them. From germline, CDR1 is MNHEY and CDR2 SVGAGI. The DNA for the CDR3 is TGTGCCAGCAGTTTCGCGGGAGAGACCCAGTACTTC. Its translation: CASSFAGETQYF.

The V call is TRBV11-2, the J call TRBJ1-4, with no clear D. Per the germline V gene, CDR1 is SGHAT and CDR2 is FQNNGV. Deletions cut 1 base from V and 3 bases from J, with 15 bases between. CDR3 length: 17 amino acids. CDR3 DNA sequence: TGTGCCAGCAGCTTAGGCGGCCCCCGCAGCCCTAATGAAAAACTGTTTTTT. Translation: CASSLGGPRSPNEKLFF.

There are a few counts of this clone. The chain has TRBV15 and TRBJ2-3; 7 nucleotides agree with TRBD1. CDR1 LNHNV and CDR2 YYDKDF come from the germline V gene (reference sequence). The CDR3 is made up of 16 amino acids. V lost 1 base to trimming and J lost 3 bases; unmatched junction nucleotides: 7. Here the CDR3 DNA reads TGTGCCACCAGCAGAGTAGGGGGCTCGGGTACAGATACGCAGTATTTT. It specifies CATSRVGGSGTDTQYF.

The chain joins TRBV4-1 to TRBJ2-2; TRBD2 might be the D (5 bases). The length of the CDR3 is 13 residues. V dropped 0 bases and J dropped 10 bases, with 9 bases sitting between them. Germline V CDR1 and CDR2: MGHRA, YSYEKL. The chain's CDR3 is CASSQEGRPELFF. The CDR3, as DNA: TGCGCCAGCAGCCAAGAAGGGAGACCGGAGCTGTTTTTT.

The CDR3 protein is CASSLSGGLAGVKDEQFF. DNA of the CDR3: TGTGCCAGCAGCTTATCGGGGGGACTAGCGGGGGTTAAGGATGAGCAGTTCTTC. The gene calls are TRBV11-3 and TRBJ2-1, with 14 bases that match TRBD2. V gave up 2 bases and J gave up 8 bases; unmatched junction bases: 11. Germline CDR1 reads SGHNT; CDR2 reads YENEEA. This CDR3 comprises 18 residues.